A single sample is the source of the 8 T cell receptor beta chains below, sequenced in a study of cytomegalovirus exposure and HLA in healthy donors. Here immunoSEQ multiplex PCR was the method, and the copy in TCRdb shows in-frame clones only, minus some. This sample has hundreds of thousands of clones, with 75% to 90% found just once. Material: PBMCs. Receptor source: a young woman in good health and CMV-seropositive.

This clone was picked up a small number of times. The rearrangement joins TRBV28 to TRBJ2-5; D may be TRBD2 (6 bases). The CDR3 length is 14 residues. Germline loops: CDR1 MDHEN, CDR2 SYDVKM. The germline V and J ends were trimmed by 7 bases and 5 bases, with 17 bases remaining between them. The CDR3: CASTSSGEGETQYF. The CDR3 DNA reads TGTGCCAGCACTTCGTCGGGGGAAGGTGAGACCCAGTACTTC.

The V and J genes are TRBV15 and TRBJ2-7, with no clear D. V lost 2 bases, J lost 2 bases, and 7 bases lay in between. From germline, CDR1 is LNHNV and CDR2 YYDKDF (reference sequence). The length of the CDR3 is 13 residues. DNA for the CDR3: TGTGCCACCAGCAGAACTCCCACCTACGAGCAGTACTTC. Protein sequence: CATSRTPTYEQYF.

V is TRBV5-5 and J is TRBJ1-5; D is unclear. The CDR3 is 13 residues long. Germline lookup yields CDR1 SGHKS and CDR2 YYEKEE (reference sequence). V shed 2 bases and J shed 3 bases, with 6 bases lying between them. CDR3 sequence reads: CASSFSNNQPQHF. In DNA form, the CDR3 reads TGTGCCAGCAGCTTTTCTAACAATCAGCCCCAGCATTTT.

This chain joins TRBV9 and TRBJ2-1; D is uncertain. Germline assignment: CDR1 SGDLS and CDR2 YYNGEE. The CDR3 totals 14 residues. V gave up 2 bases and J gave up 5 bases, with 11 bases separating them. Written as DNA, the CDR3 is TGTGCCAGCAGCGTTGTGATGTCCAACAATGAGCAGTTCTTC. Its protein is CASSVVMSNNEQFF.

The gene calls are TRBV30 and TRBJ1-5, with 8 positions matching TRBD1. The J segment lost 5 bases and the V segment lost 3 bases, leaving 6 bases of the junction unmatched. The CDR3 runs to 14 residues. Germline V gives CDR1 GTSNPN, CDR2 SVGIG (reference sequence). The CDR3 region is CAWRPGGADQPQHF. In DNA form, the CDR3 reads TGTGCCTGGAGGCCAGGGGGCGCGGATCAGCCCCAGCATTTT.

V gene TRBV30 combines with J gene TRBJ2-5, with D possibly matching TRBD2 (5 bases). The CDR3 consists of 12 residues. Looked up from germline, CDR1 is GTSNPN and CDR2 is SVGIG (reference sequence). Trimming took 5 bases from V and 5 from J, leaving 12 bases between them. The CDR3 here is CAWSRAAETQYF. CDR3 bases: TGTGCCTGGTCGAGGGCGGCGGAGACCCAGTACTTC.

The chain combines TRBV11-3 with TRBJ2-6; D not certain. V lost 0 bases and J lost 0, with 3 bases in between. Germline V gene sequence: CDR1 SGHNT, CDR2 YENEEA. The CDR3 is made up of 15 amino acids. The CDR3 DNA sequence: TGTGCCAGCAGCTTAGATGCCTCTGGGGCCAACGTCCTGACTTTC. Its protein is CASSLDASGANVLTF.

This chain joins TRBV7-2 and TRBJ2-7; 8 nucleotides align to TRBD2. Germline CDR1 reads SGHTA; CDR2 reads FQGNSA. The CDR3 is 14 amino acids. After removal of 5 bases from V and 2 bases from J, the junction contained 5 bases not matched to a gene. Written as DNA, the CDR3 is TGTGCCAGCAGCCTCCCGGGACTAGCCTACGAGCAGTACTTC. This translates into CASSLPGLAYEQYF.